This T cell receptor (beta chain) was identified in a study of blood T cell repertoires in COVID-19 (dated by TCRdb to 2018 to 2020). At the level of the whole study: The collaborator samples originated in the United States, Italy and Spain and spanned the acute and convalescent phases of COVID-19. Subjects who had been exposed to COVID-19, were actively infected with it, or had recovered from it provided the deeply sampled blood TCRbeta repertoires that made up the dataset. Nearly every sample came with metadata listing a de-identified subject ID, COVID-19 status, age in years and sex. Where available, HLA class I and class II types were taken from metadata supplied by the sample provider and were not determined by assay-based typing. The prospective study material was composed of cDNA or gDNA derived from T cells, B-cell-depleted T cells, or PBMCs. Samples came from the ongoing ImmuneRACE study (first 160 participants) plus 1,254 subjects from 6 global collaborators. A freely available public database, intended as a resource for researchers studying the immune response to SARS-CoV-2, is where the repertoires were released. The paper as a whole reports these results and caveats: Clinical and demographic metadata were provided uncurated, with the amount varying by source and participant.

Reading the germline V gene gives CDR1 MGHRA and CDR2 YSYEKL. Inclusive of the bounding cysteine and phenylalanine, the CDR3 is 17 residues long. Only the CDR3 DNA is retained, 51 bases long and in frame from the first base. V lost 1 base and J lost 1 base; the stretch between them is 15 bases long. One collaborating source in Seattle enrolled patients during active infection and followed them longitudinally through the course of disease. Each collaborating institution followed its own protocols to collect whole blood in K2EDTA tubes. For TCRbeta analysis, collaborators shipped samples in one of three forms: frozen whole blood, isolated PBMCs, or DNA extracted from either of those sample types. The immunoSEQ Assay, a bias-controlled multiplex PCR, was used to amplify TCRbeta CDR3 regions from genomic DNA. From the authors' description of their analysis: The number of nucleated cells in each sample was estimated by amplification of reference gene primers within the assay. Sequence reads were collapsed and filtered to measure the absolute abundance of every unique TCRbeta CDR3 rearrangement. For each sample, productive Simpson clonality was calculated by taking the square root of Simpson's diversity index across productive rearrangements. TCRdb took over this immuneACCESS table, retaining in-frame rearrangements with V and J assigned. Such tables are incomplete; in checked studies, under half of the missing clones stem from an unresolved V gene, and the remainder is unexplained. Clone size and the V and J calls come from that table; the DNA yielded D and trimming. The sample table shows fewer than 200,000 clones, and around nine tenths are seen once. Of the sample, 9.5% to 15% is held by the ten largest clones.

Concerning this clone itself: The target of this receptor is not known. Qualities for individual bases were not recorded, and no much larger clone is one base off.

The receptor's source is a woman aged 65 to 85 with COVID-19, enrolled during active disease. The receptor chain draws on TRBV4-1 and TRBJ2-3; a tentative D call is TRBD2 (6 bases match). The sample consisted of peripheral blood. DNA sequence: TGCGCCAGCAGCCAAGCGGGAGCGGCCCAGGGCACAGATACGCAGTATTTT. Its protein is CASSQAGAAQGTDTQYF.